This TCR beta chain was identified during a study of regulatory T cells in long-lasting Graves disease. Building of the TCR beta libraries involved iRepertoire HTBI primers and Arm-PCR of CDR3 regions. Each CDR3 protein is one row after TCRdb ran MiXCR on the multiplex PCR reads. The data show about 430,000 distinct CDR3 sequences, 15% seen once. This clonotype has a handful of counts. Time point described: newly diagnosed GD, antithyroid drugs for less than 3 months. Construction of the TCR library relied on RNA isolated from PBMCs. These data are also associated with another study on T cells in Graves' hyperthyroidism and ophthalmopathy.

This clonotype was sampled from a woman between 40 and 50 years old with Graves disease. Sequencing used peripheral blood mononuclear cells (PBMCs), obtained at new diagnosis, from a patient treated with antithyroid drugs.

The DNA for the CDR3 is TGTGCCACCAGTGACCCCCGGGACGCCCTGCCCTACGAGCAGTTCTTC. Translation: CATSDPRDALPYEQFF. The chain couples TRBV24-1 to TRBJ2-1; D assignment may be TRBD1 or TRBD2 (5 bases each). V dropped 4 bases and J dropped 10 bases, with 22 bases sitting between them. This CDR3 region has 16 residues. Germline V CDR1 and CDR2: KGHDR, SFDVKD.